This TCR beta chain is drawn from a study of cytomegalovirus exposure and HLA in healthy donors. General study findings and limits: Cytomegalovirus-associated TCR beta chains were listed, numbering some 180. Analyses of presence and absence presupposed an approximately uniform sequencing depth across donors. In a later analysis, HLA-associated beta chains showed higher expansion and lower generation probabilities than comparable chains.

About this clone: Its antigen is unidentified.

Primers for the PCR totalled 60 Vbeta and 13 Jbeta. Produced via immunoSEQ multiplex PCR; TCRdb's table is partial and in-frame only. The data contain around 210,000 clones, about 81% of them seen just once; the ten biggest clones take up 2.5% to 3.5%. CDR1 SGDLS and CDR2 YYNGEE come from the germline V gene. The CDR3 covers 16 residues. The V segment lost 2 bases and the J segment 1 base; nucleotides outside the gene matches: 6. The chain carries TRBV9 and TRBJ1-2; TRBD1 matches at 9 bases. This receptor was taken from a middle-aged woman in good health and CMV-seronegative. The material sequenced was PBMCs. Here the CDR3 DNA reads TGTGCCAGCAGCGTCTGGGACAGGGTCTTTAACTATGGCTACACCTTC. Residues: CASSVWDRVFNYGYTF.